Listed below are T cell receptor beta chains from one sample, sequenced in a study of T cells in Graves' hyperthyroidism and ophthalmopathy. TCRdb analysed the multiplex PCR reads with MiXCR anew, one entry per CDR3 protein. The table lists 300,000 or so distinct CDR3 sequences, about 18% of them singletons. The specimen was blood. These receptors were collected from a woman aged 55-70 years with Graves' ophthalmopathy. CDR3s include the opening cysteine and the closing phenylalanine or tryptophan. The D gene is left open where the match is weak. Clone size is shown for a subset of rows, as once, few, many or a class of expanded clone.

j_call | clone_size | v_call | d_call | cdr3_aa | cdr3_nt
TRBJ1-4 | few | TRBV4-3 | - | CASSQDAYSQGGEKLFF | TGCGCCAGCAGCCAAGATGCTTATAGTCAGGGCGGTGAAAAACTGTTTTTT
TRBJ2-3 | few | TRBV6-6 | - | CASSYQPVPTWGDTQYF | TGTGCCAGCAGTTACCAACCGGTCCCCACGTGGGGAGATACGCAGTATTTT
TRBJ1-6 | many | TRBV7-2 | - | CASSLGGRMNSPLHF | TGTGCCAGCAGCTTAGGGGGGCGTATGAATTCACCCCTCCACTTT
TRBJ1-2 | - | TRBV18 | - | CASSRTQGGTDGYTF | TGTGCCAGCTCACGGACACAGGGAGGGACTGATGGCTACACCTTC
TRBJ2-7 | many | TRBV20-1 | - | CSARQSYEQYF | TGCAGTGCGAGGCAGTCCTACGAGCAGTACTTC
TRBJ2-7 | - | TRBV4-2 | TRBD1 | CASSQGQGVYEQYF | TGTGCCAGCAGCCAGGGACAGGGAGTATACGAGCAGTACTTC
TRBJ2-7 | many | TRBV30 | TRBD1 | CAWSRGQGAYEQYF | TGTGCCTGGTCCAGGGGACAGGGGGCGTACGAGCAGTACTTC
TRBJ2-7 | many | TRBV5-6 | - | CASSPTPVGSYEQYF | TGTGCCAGCAGCCCAACTCCAGTTGGCTCCTACGAGCAGTACTTC
TRBJ2-1 | - | TRBV2 | TRBD2 | CASSQGLVGNEQFF | TGTGCCAGCAGCCAGGGACTAGTTGGGAATGAGCAGTTCTTC
TRBJ2-7 | - | TRBV29-1 | TRBD1 | CSVTSQPGTGVHEQYF | TGCAGCGTTACGTCGCAGCCCGGGACAGGGGTTCACGAGCAGTACTTC
TRBJ2-5 | many | TRBV2 | - | CASSEQGFGETQYF | TGTGCCAGCAGTGAACAGGGCTTCGGGGAGACCCAGTACTTC
TRBJ2-7 | many | TRBV11-2 | TRBD1 | CASSRSGGLTYEQYF | TGTGCCAGCAGTCGGTCAGGGGGCTTGACCTACGAGCAGTACTTC
TRBJ1-1 | many | TRBV6-1 | - | CASGTVATEAFF | TGTGCCAGCGGCACAGTGGCCACTGAAGCTTTCTTT
TRBJ1-5 | many | TRBV28 | TRBD1 | CASSFSRDSQPQHF | TGTGCCAGCAGTTTTAGCCGGGACAGTCAGCCCCAGCATTTT
TRBJ2-1 | many | TRBV9 | - | CASSVAPTRINEQFF | TGTGCCAGCAGCGTAGCCCCCACTAGAATTAATGAGCAGTTCTTC
TRBJ2-3 | many | TRBV2 | - | CASKKTNRFDTQYF | TGTGCCAGCAAGAAAACCAATCGGTTCGATACGCAGTATTTT
TRBJ2-7 | - | TRBV20-1 | - | CSASRLLSYEQYF | TGCAGTGCTTCAAGGTTGCTGTCCTACGAGCAGTACTTC
TRBJ1-1 | many | TRBV9 | TRBD1 | CASSVEPTGRGEAFF | TGTGCCAGCAGCGTAGAACCGACAGGGCGGGGTGAAGCTTTCTTT
TRBJ1-3 | - | TRBV6-2/TRBV6-3 | - | CASSRQWIPFAYF | TGTGCCAGCAGTCGACAGTGGATCCCATTCGCATATTTT
TRBJ2-1 | many | TRBV5-8 | TRBD2 | CASSLMGLAGSAYNEQFF | TGTGCCAGCAGCTTGATGGGACTAGCGGGATCCGCCTACAATGAGCAGTTCTTC
TRBJ1-1 | many | TRBV27 | - | CASRGGWGLSDTEAFF | TGTGCCAGCAGGGGGGGGTGGGGTCTGAGTGACACTGAAGCTTTCTTT
TRBJ2-3 | many | TRBV7-2 | TRBD1 | CASSLMATGPDTQYF | TGTGCCAGCAGCTTAATGGCGACAGGGCCAGATACGCAGTATTTT
TRBJ2-1 | - | TRBV24-1 | - | CAASDSQTGTSWNEQFF | TGTGCCGCCAGTGATTCCCAGACAGGGACTAGTTGGAATGAGCAGTTCTTC
TRBJ1-1 | few | TRBV10-1 | - | CARRGDMNTEAFF | TGCGCCAGGAGGGGGGACATGAACACTGAAGCTTTCTTT
TRBJ2-3 | many | TRBV18 | TRBD1 | CASSLGQGGDTQYF | TGTGCCAGCTCACTGGGACAGGGAGGCGATACGCAGTATTTT
TRBJ2-3 | many | TRBV5-1 | TRBD1 | CASSSVGTAGTDTQYF | TGCGCCAGCAGCTCCGTTGGGACAGCCGGCACAGATACGCAGTATTTT
TRBJ1-5 | many | TRBV27 | - | CASSSTGLEPQHF | TGTGCCAGCAGTTCAACAGGGCTAGAGCCCCAGCATTTT
TRBJ2-2 | many | TRBV7-8 | - | CATLPSHTGELFF | TGTGCCACCCTTCCGTCCCACACCGGGGAGCTGTTTTTT